This paragraph reports one T cell receptor (beta chain). The specificity of this receptor is unknown. No quality values exist for individual bases; no much larger clone is one base distant. The cohort comprised 710 or so healthy bone marrow donors. All cohort members were sampled while nominally healthy, although unrecorded immune exposures were likely present. The donor was CMV seronegative and was included in the group of 352 seronegative cohort members. A peripheral blood sample was collected from each donor, and TCR beta sequencing was performed on peripheral blood mononuclear cells. The Qiagen DNeasy Blood Extraction Kit was used to extract genomic DNA from the blood cell samples. The library was generated by the immunoSEQ multiplex PCR assay. The multiplex PCR relied on a mix of 60 forward primers for TCR Vbeta segments and 13 reverse primers for TCR Jbeta segments. The CDR3 region of rearranged TCR beta genes was amplified from genomic DNA by a multiplex PCR assay. Amplified TCR beta libraries were sequenced as 87-base-pair reads on the Illumina HiSeq System. In the paper's pipeline: In a later analysis, some 80 million unique TCR beta chains were counted across the roughly 610 repertoires, and around 10 million of these chains were shared by at least two donors. Raw reads were error-corrected and collapsed into unique sequences with a nearest-neighbor algorithm that merged closely related sequences to remove PCR and sequencing errors. To assign V, D and J gene segments, CDR3 sequences were aligned to IMGT reference sequences. For a sequence to be retained, a match of at least six nucleotides to both a V gene segment and a J gene segment was required. Rearrangements were called productive when the CDR3 lacked stop codons and stayed in frame with V and J; all others were non-productive. CDR3 was defined by IMGT convention, running from the second conserved V-encoded cysteine to the conserved J-encoded phenylalanine. The earlier analysis of more than 450 of the donors excluded sequences that lacked an unambiguous match to a single V gene segment. In an earlier analysis of 587 of the donors, V segments were called functional above 56.7% productive rearrangements and were called segregating when the between-donor standard deviation exceeded 5%. A statistical classification framework was built to diagnose cytomegalovirus status from the catalog of TCR beta chain sequences. V and J gene assignment, in a later analysis, came from comparing TCR nucleotide sequences with IMGT/GENE-DB human TR gene sequences. A later analysis assigned CDR3 sequences and most-parsimonious VDJ recombination scenarios with the TCRdist pipeline. In a later analysis, each TCR beta chain was defined by its CDR3 amino acid sequence together with its V-gene family, and reads lacking a unique V-gene family were excluded. As a way to deal with suspected cross-contamination and a sequencing artifact, a later analysis dropped hundreds of nucleotide sequences that were highly shared and had low generation probability. In a later analysis, a clonal expansion index for each public chain was calculated from normalized within-repertoire ranks of inferred template counts. A later analysis computed generation probabilities with a VDJ recombination model fitted to out-of-frame rearrangements, and checked the results against IGoR. A later analysis scored TCR-TCR, TCR-HLA and TCR-CMV co-occurrence with hypergeometric tests, applying a repertoire-size bias correction to TCR pairs. A later analysis estimated false discovery rates by permuting HLA or CMV assignments 20 times. In a later analysis, co-occurring TCRs were grouped with DBSCAN, and TCRdist sequence similarity was added when clustering was performed within HLA-allele-positive subsets. Co-occurrence clustering excluded repertoires with fewer than 30,000 or more than 120,000 public chains, plus five with anomalous nucleotide sharing. Held by TCRdb, this immuneACCESS table contains in-frame sequences only and omits some clones. Under half of the omission traces to an unresolved V gene where checked; the cause of the rest is unknown. That table is the source of V, J and clone size, and D and trimming were worked out from the DNA. In this sample the table shows 150,000 to 200,000 clones, about four fifths of which occur a single time. Clones ranked in the top ten supply around 1.9% of the sample.

These data are taken from a study of cytomegalovirus exposure and HLA in healthy donors (TCRdb year 2017). Describing the broader study: An earlier analysis of 587 of the donors reported about 300 Gb of sequence data and 117 million unique TCR beta sequences obtained from approximately 180 million T cells. Of the 300 to 500 genotyped donors, 80% to 90% were placed in the genetic ancestry cluster associated with self-reported Caucasian donors. A later analysis re-examined previously published TCR beta repertoires from more than 650 donors and added high-resolution HLA genotyping to investigate patterns of TCR occurrence. Typing coverage varied by locus: about 620-640 donors for A, B, C, DRB1 and DQB1; under 550 for DQA1; nearly 610 for DPA1; approximately 450 for DPB1. HLA typing included class I and class II loci at four-digit resolution. The study combined high-throughput TCR immunosequencing, statistical association of individual TCRs with disease status, and machine learning to predict cytomegalovirus infection status. Besides the first cohort of 500 to 700 subjects, a separate validation cohort made up of over 100 different subjects was used. The study was designed to test whether signatures of past pathogen exposure could be identified by cataloging public T cell receptors. Four to six DR-DQ haplotypes were handled as single units for association and clustering, since linkage in the cohort was strong. Every repertoire in the discovery cohort had been generated on one and the same sequencing platform. Roughly 300 gigabases of sequencing data and roughly 90 million unique TCR sequences were included in an early release covering roughly 600 HLA-typed donors. An earlier analysis of more than 450 of the donors used high-throughput TCR beta sequencing to judge whether each TCR beta V gene segment behaved as functional or pseudogenic. The study used immunosequencing to profile the T cell repertoires of approximately 640 subjects and linked those repertoires to cytomegalovirus serostatus. Among 350 to 400 genotyped donors of the cohort, an average of around 240,000 unique TCR beta nucleotide sequences were sequenced per donor, around a sixth of them non-productive. Alongside the repertoire data, information on donor age, sex, ethnicity and CMV serostatus was compiled. In a later genetic analysis, genome-wide SNP genotypes for about 65% of the roughly 700 donors were used, and that subset was treated as a discovery cohort. The later analysis used no new phenotypic data to find candidate immune exposures, relying instead on TCR beta sequences and their occurrence across donors. Points the paper makes about the study in general: An association between a missense DCLRE1C variant and V-gene and J-gene trimming of TCR beta chains was found in a later genetic analysis and replicated in an independent cohort. It was suggested by the authors that the approach could potentially be generalized to other disease states and immunological phenotypes. A later genetic analysis reported fewer N-insertions in productive TCRs among donors in an Asian-associated ancestry cluster than the approximately 700-donor mean. A later analysis associated about 17,000 TCR beta sequences with specific HLA alleles at a false discovery rate of 0.05. The study listed 164 TCR beta chains as associated with cytomegalovirus. Over 15 rarely observed V segments, including chromosome 9 orphons, were excluded from the earlier analysis of about 500 of the donors because counts were too low. Because HLA typing was unavailable for some donors at each locus, only the typed subset was used in association tests. Most TCR sequences were seen in very few donors, while some public TCRs were found in many individuals. CMV serostatus was the only immune exposure information available for the cohort. Compared with equally common non-associated chains, HLA-associated TCR beta chains in a later analysis were more clonally expanded and had lower generation probabilities. In a later analysis, several top co-occurrence clusters were reported to appear linked to parvovirus B19, influenza, CMV and Epstein-Barr virus. Correlated functional status among segregating V segments might reflect linkage disequilibrium, but an unknown experimental factor could not be ruled out. The cohort was sequenced for TCR beta chains only, and without alpha or paired-chain data the features that could be detected were limited. Most CMV-associated TCR beta chains appeared to be HLA-restricted in a later analysis, and the HLA associations seemed to be driven largely by CMV exposure. An earlier analysis of approximately 600 of the donors showed that most TCR beta V segments appeared in productive rearrangements either about 87% or about 30% of the time, which broadly matched IMGT annotations. A few of the identified cytomegalovirus-associated TCR beta chains were confirmed in vitro to be specific for cytomegalovirus antigens. The classifier was reported to diagnose cytomegalovirus status with high specificity and sensitivity in both the original and validation cohorts. In a later analysis, TCR association rates were found to vary across HLA loci, with the most associated TCRs seen for DRB1 alleles and the fewest for HLA-C alleles. When HLA alleles, especially DR and DQ, strongly co-occurred, attributing TCR associations to individual alleles was difficult. A group of highly shared sequence variants was considered likely to be a technical artifact of the sequencing pipeline. Presence/absence analyses assumed roughly uniform sequencing depth across donors, an assumption that may not hold. A further reported finding was that TCR beta sequences accurately predicted the HLA-A and HLA-B alleles for most subjects in the first cohort.

This sequence was found in a young man in good health and CMV-seronegative. The source material was PBMCs.

The nucleotide sequence reads as follows: TGTGCCAGCAGTGTCCCGGGACAGGGGGCCTATGGCTACACCTTC. This encodes CASSVPGQGAYGYTF. This receptor chain uses TRBV28 and TRBJ1-2; TRBD1 fits 12 bases in the junction. Taken from cysteine to phenylalanine, the CDR3 has 15 residues. This entry keeps only the CDR3 DNA: 45 bases, framed from base 1. Looking up the germline V gene yields CDR1 MDHEN and CDR2 SYDVKM. Unmatched junction bases come to 5, with V trimmed by 5 bases and J by 4 bases.